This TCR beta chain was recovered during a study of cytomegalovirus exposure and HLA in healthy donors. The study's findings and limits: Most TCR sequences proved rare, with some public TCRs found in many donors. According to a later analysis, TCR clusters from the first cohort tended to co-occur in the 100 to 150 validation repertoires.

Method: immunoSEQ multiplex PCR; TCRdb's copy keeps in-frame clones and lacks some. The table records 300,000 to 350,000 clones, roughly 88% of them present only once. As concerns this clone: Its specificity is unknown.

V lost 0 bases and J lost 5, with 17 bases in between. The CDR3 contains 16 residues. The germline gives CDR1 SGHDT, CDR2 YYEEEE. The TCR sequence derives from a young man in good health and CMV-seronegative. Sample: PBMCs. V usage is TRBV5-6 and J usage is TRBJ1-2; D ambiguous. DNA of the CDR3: TGTGCCAGCAGCTTGGGTGCAGGCGTTGATAGGTATGGCTACACCTTC. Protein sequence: CASSLGAGVDRYGYTF.